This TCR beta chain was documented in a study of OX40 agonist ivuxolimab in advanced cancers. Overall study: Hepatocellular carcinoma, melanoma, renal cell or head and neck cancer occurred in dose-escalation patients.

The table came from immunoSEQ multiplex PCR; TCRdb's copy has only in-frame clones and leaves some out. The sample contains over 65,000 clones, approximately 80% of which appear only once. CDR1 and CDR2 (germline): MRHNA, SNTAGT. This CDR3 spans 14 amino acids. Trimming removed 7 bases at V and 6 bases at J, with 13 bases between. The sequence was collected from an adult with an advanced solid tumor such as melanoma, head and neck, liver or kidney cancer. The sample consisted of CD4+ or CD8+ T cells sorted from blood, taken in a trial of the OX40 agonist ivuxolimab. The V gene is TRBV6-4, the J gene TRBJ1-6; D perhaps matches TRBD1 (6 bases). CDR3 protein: CASKSQGTNSPLHF. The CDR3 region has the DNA TGTGCCAGCAAAAGCCAGGGGACTAATTCACCCCTCCACTTT.